These T cell receptor beta chains were read from a single sample in a study of OX40 agonist ivuxolimab in advanced cancers. This table comes from immunoSEQ multiplex PCR, and its TCRdb copy is limited to in-frame clones, with some not included. The profile shows tens of thousands of clones, 82% of them singletons. The material was CD4+ or CD8+ T cells sorted from blood, obtained in a trial of the OX40 agonist ivuxolimab. These receptors were taken from an adult with an advanced solid tumor such as melanoma, head and neck, liver or kidney cancer. The CDR3 runs from the conserved cysteine through the conserved F or W. Fields, in order: J gene, clone size, D gene, V gene, CDR3 DNA, CDR3 protein. A D gene is named only where the DNA matches it firmly. The listing skips clone size in some rows; elsewhere it reads once, few, many or a size class.

j_gene: TRBJ2-3
abundance: few
d_gene: .
v_gene: TRBV7-9
CDR3nt: TGTGCCAGCAGCACAGGACAGATGGACACAGATACGCAGTATTTT
CDR3aa: CASSTGQMDTDTQYF

j_gene: TRBJ2-1
abundance: .
d_gene: .
v_gene: TRBV5-6
CDR3nt: TGTGCCAGCAGCTGGGGGGTTGGTGAGCAGTTCTTC
CDR3aa: CASSWGVGEQFF

j_gene: TRBJ2-1
abundance: .
d_gene: .
v_gene: TRBV5-4
CDR3nt: TGTGCCAGCAGCGCACTAGTGAGGCCCAATGAGCAGTTCTTC
CDR3aa: CASSALVRPNEQFF

j_gene: TRBJ2-1
abundance: once
d_gene: .
v_gene: TRBV10-2
CDR3nt: TGCGCCAGCAGGCTATCTAGGGGGCGGGGCCCCTCTCTCTACAATGAGCAGTTCTTC
CDR3aa: CASRLSRGRGPSLYNEQFF

j_gene: TRBJ1-2
abundance: .
d_gene: TRBD1
v_gene: TRBV19
CDR3nt: TGTGCCAGTACCAAGGACAGGAGCTATGGCTACACCTTC
CDR3aa: CASTKDRSYGYTF

j_gene: TRBJ1-4
abundance: .
d_gene: TRBD1
v_gene: TRBV7-2
CDR3nt: TGTGCCAGCAGCCCAACCGGGGGGACAGCTAATGAAAAACTGTTTTTT
CDR3aa: CASSPTGGTANEKLFF

j_gene: TRBJ1-1
abundance: few
d_gene: .
v_gene: TRBV30
CDR3nt: TGTGCCTGGAGCGGTCCTGCTGAAGCTTTCTTT
CDR3aa: CAWSGPAEAFF

j_gene: TRBJ1-3
abundance: .
d_gene: TRBD1
v_gene: TRBV5-6
CDR3nt: TGTGCCAGCAGCGGAGAGAGGGGACAGGGGGCAAACACCATATATTTT
CDR3aa: CASSGERGQGANTIYF

j_gene: TRBJ2-5
abundance: few
d_gene: TRBD1
v_gene: TRBV28
CDR3nt: TGTGCCAGCAGCCCGTGGGCAGGGGGCGTCCCCTTACCGACCCAGTACTTC
CDR3aa: CASSPWAGGVPLPTQYF

j_gene: TRBJ2-3
abundance: .
d_gene: .
v_gene: TRBV2
CDR3nt: TGTGCCAGCATTTCGCGGGGACACAACACAGATACGCAGTATTTT
CDR3aa: CASISRGHNTDTQYF

j_gene: TRBJ1-3
abundance: .
d_gene: .
v_gene: TRBV18
CDR3nt: TGTGCCAGCTCACCATCGGGACAAATTACTGGAAACACCATATATTTT
CDR3aa: CASSPSGQITGNTIYF

j_gene: TRBJ2-2
abundance: .
d_gene: TRBD2
v_gene: TRBV4-3
CDR3nt: TGCGCCAGCAGCCTGAGACTAGCGGGAGGTTCCGGGGAGCTGTTTTTT
CDR3aa: CASSLRLAGGSGELFF

j_gene: TRBJ1-1
abundance: .
d_gene: .
v_gene: TRBV5-5
CDR3nt: TGTGCCAGCAGCTCCCGGGCAGAGAACACTGAAGCTTTCTTT
CDR3aa: CASSSRAENTEAFF

j_gene: TRBJ2-7
abundance: .
d_gene: .
v_gene: TRBV28
CDR3nt: TGTGCCAGCAGTTTGAGATACGAGCAGTACTTC
CDR3aa: CASSLRYEQYF

j_gene: TRBJ2-7
abundance: medium-sized
d_gene: TRBD1
v_gene: TRBV5-1
CDR3nt: TGCGCCAGCAGCTTGGGGACAGGGGATTCGTTTTACGAGCAGTACTTC
CDR3aa: CASSLGTGDSFYEQYF

j_gene: TRBJ2-2
abundance: .
d_gene: .
v_gene: TRBV30
CDR3nt: TGTGCCTGGAGTGTAAGCAGTCCCGGGGAGCTGTTTTTT
CDR3aa: CAWSVSSPGELFF

j_gene: TRBJ2-7
abundance: .
d_gene: TRBD2
v_gene: TRBV7-2
CDR3nt: TGTGCCAGCAGCTTATTTGGGCTAGCGGGAGACTACGAGCAGTACTTC
CDR3aa: CASSLFGLAGDYEQYF

j_gene: TRBJ2-6
abundance: .
d_gene: .
v_gene: TRBV7-2
CDR3nt: TGTGCCAGCAGCTCGGACTCTGGGGCCAACGTCCTGACTTTC
CDR3aa: CASSSDSGANVLTF

j_gene: TRBJ2-3
abundance: .
d_gene: .
v_gene: TRBV5-6
CDR3nt: TGTGCCAGCAGCAAGGGACGGATGGGTACGCAGTATTTT
CDR3aa: CASSKGRMGTQYF

j_gene: TRBJ2-4
abundance: .
d_gene: TRBD1
v_gene: TRBV7-8
CDR3nt: TGTGCCAGCAACAACCCCTATCAGGGACAGATATACTTC
CDR3aa: CASNNPYQGQIYF

j_gene: TRBJ2-1
abundance: .
d_gene: .
v_gene: TRBV7-7
CDR3nt: TGTGCCAGCAGCTTAGGAGGCTCGAGCGTCAATGAGCAGTTCTTC
CDR3aa: CASSLGGSSVNEQFF

j_gene: TRBJ2-5
abundance: once
d_gene: TRBD1
v_gene: TRBV11-2
CDR3nt: TGTGCCAGCAGCCCCGACAGGGGGGAGACCCAGTACTTC
CDR3aa: CASSPDRGETQYF

j_gene: TRBJ2-3
abundance: .
d_gene: .
v_gene: TRBV5-4
CDR3nt: TGTGCCAGCAGCACCGTACTAGGCCGAAGCACAGATACGCAGTATTTT
CDR3aa: CASSTVLGRSTDTQYF

j_gene: TRBJ2-3
abundance: once
d_gene: .
v_gene: TRBV5-1
CDR3nt: TGCGCCAGCAGGCTAGCAGGCGGCACAGATACGCAGTATTTT
CDR3aa: CASRLAGGTDTQYF

j_gene: TRBJ2-3
abundance: .
d_gene: .
v_gene: TRBV7-2
CDR3nt: TGTGCCAGCAGCCAGCTAGCGTCAGGAGGGCGGGATACGCAGTATTTT
CDR3aa: CASSQLASGGRDTQYF

j_gene: TRBJ2-7
abundance: .
d_gene: .
v_gene: TRBV7-2
CDR3nt: TGTGCCAGCAGCTTAGTGGGCCGGGCCGAGCAGTACTTC
CDR3aa: CASSLVGRAEQYF

j_gene: TRBJ2-1
abundance: .
d_gene: TRBD1
v_gene: TRBV9
CDR3nt: TGTGCCAGCAGCGTAGTATTCGGCGGGACAGGGGGCGGGAATGAGCAGTTCTTC
CDR3aa: CASSVVFGGTGGGNEQFF

j_gene: TRBJ1-1
abundance: once
d_gene: .
v_gene: TRBV12-5
CDR3nt: TGTGCTAGTGGAGTTGAAGCTTTCTTT
CDR3aa: CASGVEAFF

j_gene: TRBJ2-2
abundance: .
d_gene: .
v_gene: TRBV29-1
CDR3nt: TGCAGCGTTCGTGACAGAGCGAACACCGGGGAGCTGTTTTTT
CDR3aa: CSVRDRANTGELFF

j_gene: TRBJ1-2
abundance: .
d_gene: TRBD1
v_gene: TRBV9
CDR3nt: TGTGCCAGCAGCGCCCCAAGGGGGCGTGATGGCTACACCTTC
CDR3aa: CASSAPRGRDGYTF

j_gene: TRBJ2-1
abundance: .
d_gene: TRBD2
v_gene: TRBV5-4
CDR3nt: TGTGCCAGCAGCTCGACTAGCGGTACCTACAATGAGCAGTTCTTC
CDR3aa: CASSSTSGTYNEQFF

j_gene: TRBJ2-6
abundance: .
d_gene: .
v_gene: TRBV30
CDR3nt: TGTGCCTGGAGTCGCCTCAGGGGACCCGGGGCCAACGTCCTGACTTTC
CDR3aa: CAWSRLRGPGANVLTF

j_gene: TRBJ2-1
abundance: .
d_gene: .
v_gene: TRBV19
CDR3nt: TGTGCCAGTAGCCTAGTCAGGGACAATGAGCAGTTCTTC
CDR3aa: CASSLVRDNEQFF

j_gene: TRBJ2-2
abundance: .
d_gene: .
v_gene: TRBV5-5
CDR3nt: TGTGCCAGCAGCTTGAGTTTGGAACGGCCTAACACCGGGGAGCTGTTTTTT
CDR3aa: CASSLSLERPNTGELFF

j_gene: TRBJ2-1
abundance: .
d_gene: .
v_gene: TRBV12-5
CDR3nt: TGTGCTAGTGGGAGCGGCCGCGCCTACAATGAGCAGTTCTTC
CDR3aa: CASGSGRAYNEQFF

j_gene: TRBJ2-1
abundance: .
d_gene: .
v_gene: TRBV7-2
CDR3nt: TGTGCCAGCAGCTTACATCCGGACTGGAGCACAAATGAGCAGTTCTTC
CDR3aa: CASSLHPDWSTNEQFF

j_gene: TRBJ1-3
abundance: .
d_gene: .
v_gene: TRBV5-1
CDR3nt: TGCGCCAGCAGCCAAACAGATAGTGGAAACACCATATATTTT
CDR3aa: CASSQTDSGNTIYF

j_gene: TRBJ2-7
abundance: .
d_gene: TRBD2
v_gene: TRBV7-8
CDR3nt: TGTGCCAGCAGCTTAATGATTAGCGGGAGCTACGAGCAGTACTTC
CDR3aa: CASSLMISGSYEQYF

j_gene: TRBJ2-1
abundance: .
d_gene: TRBD2
v_gene: TRBV11-2
CDR3nt: TGTGCCAGCAGCTTCAGCGGGGGGGCCGTTAATGAGCAGTTCTTC
CDR3aa: CASSFSGGAVNEQFF

j_gene: TRBJ1-1
abundance: .
d_gene: TRBD1
v_gene: TRBV28
CDR3nt: TGTGCCAGCAGAGGGGACAGGCGAGGGGCTTTCTTT
CDR3aa: CASRGDRRGAFF

j_gene: TRBJ1-2
abundance: .
d_gene: .
v_gene: TRBV18
CDR3nt: TGTGCCAGCTCACCGGATATACAGGGAAACTATGGCTACACCTTC
CDR3aa: CASSPDIQGNYGYTF

j_gene: TRBJ1-6
abundance: .
d_gene: .
v_gene: TRBV30
CDR3nt: TGTGCCTGGACGGTTGACCTTTATTCACCCCTCCACTTT
CDR3aa: CAWTVDLYSPLHF

j_gene: TRBJ2-1
abundance: .
d_gene: .
v_gene: TRBV16
CDR3nt: TGTGCCAGCAGCCAATCCACAGCTCCAGGGGAGTTCTTC
CDR3aa: CASSQSTAPGEFF

j_gene: TRBJ2-5
abundance: .
d_gene: .
v_gene: TRBV7-2
CDR3nt: TGTGCCAGCAGCTTTAACGGCCGACTCCAAGAGACCCAGTACTTC
CDR3aa: CASSFNGRLQETQYF

j_gene: TRBJ2-3
abundance: few
d_gene: .
v_gene: TRBV14
CDR3nt: TGTGCCAGCAGCCCTCTCGGCCTAAGTACGCAGTATTTT
CDR3aa: CASSPLGLSTQYF

j_gene: TRBJ2-3
abundance: .
d_gene: TRBD2
v_gene: TRBV7-8
CDR3nt: TGTGCCAGCAGCTTACGGTCTAGCGGGAGGTGGATGGATACGCAGTATTTT
CDR3aa: CASSLRSSGRWMDTQYF

j_gene: TRBJ2-1
abundance: .
d_gene: TRBD1
v_gene: TRBV19
CDR3nt: TGTGCCAGTAGACGACAGGGGGCGAAGAATGAGCAGTTCTTC
CDR3aa: CASRRQGAKNEQFF

j_gene: TRBJ1-2
abundance: .
d_gene: .
v_gene: TRBV18
CDR3nt: TGTGCCAGCTCACCAAATGTCGATTATGGCTACACCTTC
CDR3aa: CASSPNVDYGYTF